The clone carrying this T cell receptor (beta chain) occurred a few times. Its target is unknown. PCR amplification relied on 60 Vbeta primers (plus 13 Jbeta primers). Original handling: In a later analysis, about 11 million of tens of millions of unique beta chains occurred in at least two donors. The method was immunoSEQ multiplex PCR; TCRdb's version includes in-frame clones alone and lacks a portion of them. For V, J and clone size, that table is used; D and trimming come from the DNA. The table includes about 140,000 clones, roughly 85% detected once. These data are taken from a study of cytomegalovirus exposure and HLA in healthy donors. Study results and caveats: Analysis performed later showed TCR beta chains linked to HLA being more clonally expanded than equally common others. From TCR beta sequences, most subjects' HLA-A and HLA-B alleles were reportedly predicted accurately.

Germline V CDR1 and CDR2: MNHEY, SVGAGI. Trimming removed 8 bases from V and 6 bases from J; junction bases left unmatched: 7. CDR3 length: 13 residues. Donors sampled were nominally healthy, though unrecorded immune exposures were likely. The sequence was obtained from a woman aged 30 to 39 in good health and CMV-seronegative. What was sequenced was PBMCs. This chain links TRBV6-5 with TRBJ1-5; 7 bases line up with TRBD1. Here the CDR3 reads CASGEQGLQPQHF. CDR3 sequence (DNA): TGTGCCAGCGGAGAACAGGGGCTTCAGCCCCAGCATTTT.